Reported below is one T cell receptor beta chain. This sample is drawn from a study of glioma-infiltrating T cells after dendritic cell vaccination. Study-level background: Patients had newly diagnosed or recurrent glioblastoma and received dendritic cell vaccines.

The method was immunoSEQ multiplex PCR; TCRdb's version includes in-frame clones alone and lacks a portion of them. The data hold over 70,000 clones, with over 75% observed a single time. CDR1 is SGHVS, CDR2 FNYEAQ, per germline. V gave up 1 base and J gave up 5 bases; unmatched junction bases: 8. The length of the CDR3 is 16 residues. Isocitrate dehydrogenase mutation was absent in all glioblastoma patients. J is TRBJ2-3 and V is TRBV7-6; TRBD1 matches at 8 bases. The receptor comes from a human donor with glioblastoma. Sequencing was performed on blood, taken before dendritic cell vaccination. The CDR3 here is CASSLGTGTGIDTQYF. CDR3 DNA: TGTGCCAGCAGCTTAGGGACCGGGACAGGCATAGATACGCAGTATTTT.